This T cell receptor beta chain derives from a study of T cell repertoires in cytomegalovirus infection. Study as a whole: An indication of both CMV infection and matching HLA type came from public TCR beta signatures. Study-wide results and caveats: People with CMV and the relevant HLA were identified by cumulative public TCR beta family frequency. CMV-specific TCR beta clonotypes restricted by HLA-C were the ones dominating the ex vivo response.

CDR3 size: 13 residues. The germline CDR1 and CDR2 sequences are SGHTA and FQGNSA. The V gene lost 1 base and the J gene lost 6 bases, with 6 bases spanning the gap. This clonotype was seen many times. What it binds is unknown. Each CDR3 protein gets one entry after TCRdb re-called the reads with MiXCR. The sample lists about 260,000 distinct CDR3 sequences; roughly 15% were seen once. What was sequenced was PBMCs. The TCR was taken from a human donor in good health (CMV status not recorded). Some clones in this sample may be carry-over from other donors' samples. The chain couples TRBV7-2 to TRBJ2-2; D might be TRBD2 (5 bases). Written as DNA, the CDR3 is TGTGCCAGCAGCTTAGTTAGCGCCGGGGAGCTGTTTTTT. Its translation: CASSLVSAGELFF.